Listed below are T cell receptor beta chains from one sample, sequenced in a study of early T cells in non-severe SARS-CoV-2 infection. MiXCR, run by TCRdb on the 5' RACE reads, gives a single entry per CDR3 protein. The repertoire holds fewer than 40,000 distinct CDR3 sequences, with 5.5% to 8% as singletons. The sample consisted of whole blood. These receptors all stem from an adult who was a healthcare worker with PCR-confirmed SARS-CoV-2 infection or an uninfected control (not recorded which). Each CDR3 is given with its conserved first and last residue. A D gene is named only where the DNA matches it firmly. Expanded clones are given a class, and other clones once, few, many or no size at all.

j_gene,d_gene,abundance,v_gene,CDR3aa,CDR3nt
TRBJ2-3,NA,many,TRBV7-9,CASSLRDTQYF,TGTGCCAGCAGCTTAAGGGATACGCAGTATTTT
TRBJ2-1,TRBD2,many,TRBV7-6,CASSLRGGTSVTSSYNEQFF,TGTGCCAGCAGCTTACGGGGTGGGACTAGCGTGACGAGCTCCTACAATGAGCAGTTCTTC
TRBJ1-1,NA,many,TRBV6-1,CASSDGPMNTEAFF,TGTGCCAGCAGTGACGGACCGATGAACACTGAAGCTTTCTTT
TRBJ2-7,TRBD2,few,TRBV10-1,CASRGTRNSYEQYF,TGCGCCAGCAGAGGGACTAGAAATTCCTACGAGCAGTACTTC
TRBJ1-1,NA,NA,TRBV20-1,CSAKKGSSSEVVFF,TGCAGTGCGAAAAAGGGGTCTTCCTCCGAGGTGGTTTTCTTT
TRBJ2-1,TRBD2,many,TRBV7-2,CASRLPLWRTSGRGSSYNEQFF,TGTGCCAGCAGACTTCCTTTGTGGCGGACTAGCGGGAGGGGGTCCTCCTACAATGAGCAGTTCTTC
TRBJ1-1,NA,many,TRBV30,CAWSNGGGRPEAFF,TGTGCCTGGAGTAACGGAGGGGGGCGTCCTGAAGCTTTCTTT
TRBJ1-3,NA,many,TRBV6-5,CASSYGGMSSGNTIYF,TGTGCCAGCAGTTATGGCGGAATGAGCTCTGGAAACACCATATATTTT
TRBJ2-7,TRBD2,many,TRBV7-2,CASSLRGRVYEQYF,TGTGCCAGCAGCTTACGCGGGAGGGTCTACGAGCAGTACTTC
TRBJ1-4,TRBD1,many,TRBV18,CASSRYRGPSNEKLFF,TGTGCCAGCTCACGTTACAGGGGGCCCTCTAATGAAAAACTGTTTTTT
TRBJ1-2,TRBD1,many,TRBV6-2/TRBV6-3,CASDRGPKYYGYTF,TGTGCCAGCGACAGGGGACCAAAGTACTATGGCTACACCTTC